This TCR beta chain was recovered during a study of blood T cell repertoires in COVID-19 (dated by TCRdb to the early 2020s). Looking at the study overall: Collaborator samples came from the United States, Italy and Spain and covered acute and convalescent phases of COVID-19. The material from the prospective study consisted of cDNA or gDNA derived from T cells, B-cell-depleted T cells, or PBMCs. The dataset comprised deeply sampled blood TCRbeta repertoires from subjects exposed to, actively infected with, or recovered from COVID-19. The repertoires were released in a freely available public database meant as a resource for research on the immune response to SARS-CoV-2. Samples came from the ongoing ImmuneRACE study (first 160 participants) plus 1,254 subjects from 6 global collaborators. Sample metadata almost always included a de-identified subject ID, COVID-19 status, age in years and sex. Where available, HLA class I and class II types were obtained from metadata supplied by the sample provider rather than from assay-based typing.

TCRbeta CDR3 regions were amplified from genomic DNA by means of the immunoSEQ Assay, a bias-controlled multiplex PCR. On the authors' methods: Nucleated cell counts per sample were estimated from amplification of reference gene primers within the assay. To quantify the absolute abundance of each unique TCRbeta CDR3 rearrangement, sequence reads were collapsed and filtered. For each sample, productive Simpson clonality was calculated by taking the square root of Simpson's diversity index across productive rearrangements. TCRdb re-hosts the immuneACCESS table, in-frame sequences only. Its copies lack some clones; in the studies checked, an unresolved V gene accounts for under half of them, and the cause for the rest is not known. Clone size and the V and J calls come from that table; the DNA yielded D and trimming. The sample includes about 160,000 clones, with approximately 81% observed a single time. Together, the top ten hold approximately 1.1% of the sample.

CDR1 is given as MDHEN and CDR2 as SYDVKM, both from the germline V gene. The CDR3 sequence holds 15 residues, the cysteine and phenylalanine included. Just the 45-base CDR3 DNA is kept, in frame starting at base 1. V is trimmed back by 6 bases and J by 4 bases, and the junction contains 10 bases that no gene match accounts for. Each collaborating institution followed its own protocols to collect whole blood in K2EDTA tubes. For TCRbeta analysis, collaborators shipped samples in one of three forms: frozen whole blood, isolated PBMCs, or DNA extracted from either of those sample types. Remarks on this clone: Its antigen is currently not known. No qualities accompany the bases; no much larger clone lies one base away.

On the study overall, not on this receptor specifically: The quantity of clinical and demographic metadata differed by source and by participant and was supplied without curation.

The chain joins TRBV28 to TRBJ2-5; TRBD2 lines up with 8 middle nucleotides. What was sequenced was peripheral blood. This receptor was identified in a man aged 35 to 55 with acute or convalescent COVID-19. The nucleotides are TGTGCCAGCAGCGGTAGCGGGGCCGGGGGAGAGACCCAGTACTTC. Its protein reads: CASSGSGAGGETQYF.